Listed below are T cell receptor beta chains from one sample, sequenced in a study of siplizumab effects on memory and regulatory T cells. The method was immunoSEQ multiplex PCR; TCRdb's version includes in-frame clones alone and lacks a portion of them. The sample consists of about 72,000 clones, 91% of them appearing once. Specimen: CD8+ T cells sorted from blood. Source of these receptors: a human donor in good health. Each CDR3 is given with its conserved first and last residue. The D gene is left open where the match is weak. The size entry is marked missing in some rows and otherwise reads once, few, many or a size class.

clone size,V gene,D gene,J gene,CDR3 length,CDR3 protein,CDR3 DNA
.,TRBV7-6,.,TRBJ2-7,15,CASSTRTGSIYEQYF,TGTGCCAGCAGCACTAGAACCGGGTCGATCTACGAGCAGTACTTC
.,TRBV25-1,.,TRBJ1-6,14,CASTANLYNSPLHF,TGTGCCAGCACAGCGAACCTCTATAATTCACCCCTCCACTTT
.,TRBV9,.,TRBJ2-7,14,CASSAQGSSYEQYF,TGTGCCAGCAGCGCCCAAGGGAGCTCCTACGAGCAGTACTTC
.,TRBV11-2,.,TRBJ2-7,13,CASSPRTGDEQYF,TGTGCCAGCAGCCCGAGGACTGGAGACGAGCAGTACTTC
few,TRBV2,.,TRBJ1-1,12,CASRDNGNEAFF,TGTGCCAGCCGGGACAATGGAAATGAAGCTTTCTTT
once,TRBV19,.,TRBJ1-1,13,CASSISVTTEAFF,TGTGCCAGTAGTATTTCTGTTACCACTGAAGCTTTCTTT
.,TRBV7-9,TRBD1,TRBJ1-4,13,CASPGQADEKLFF,TGTGCCAGCCCGGGACAGGCCGACGAAAAACTGTTTTTT
.,TRBV7-9,.,TRBJ2-5,15,CASSLAHSDQETQYF,TGTGCCAGCAGCTTAGCCCATAGCGACCAAGAGACCCAGTACTTC
.,TRBV5-1,.,TRBJ1-2,17,CASSLAQGGISNYGYTF,TGCGCCAGCAGCTTGGCACAGGGAGGTATAAGCAACTATGGCTACACCTTC
.,TRBV6-5,.,TRBJ1-6,15,CASSPTGHGGSPLHF,TGTGCCAGCAGCCCCACGGGACATGGGGGTTCACCCCTCCACTTT
.,TRBV19,.,TRBJ2-5,13,CASSIGPRETQYF,TGTGCCAGTAGCATCGGGCCCCGAGAGACCCAGTACTTC
.,TRBV27,.,TRBJ1-4,16,CASSFVARATNEKLFF,TGTGCCAGCAGTTTTGTGGCGAGAGCAACTAATGAAAAACTGTTTTTT
.,TRBV10-2,.,TRBJ1-4,14,CASRGLATNEKLFF,TGCGCCAGCAGGGGACTCGCAACTAATGAAAAACTGTTTTTT
once,TRBV11-2,.,TRBJ2-3,13,CASSTTSTDTQYF,TGTGCCAGCAGCACGACTAGCACAGATACGCAGTATTTT
.,TRBV19,TRBD1,TRBJ2-3,16,CASTPWAGGFPDTQYF,TGTGCCAGTACCCCTTGGGCAGGGGGCTTCCCAGATACGCAGTATTTT
.,TRBV25-1,TRBD2,TRBJ2-7,17,CASSLTSGSPYAGEQYF,TGTGCCAGCTCCTTGACTAGCGGGAGCCCCTACGCGGGAGAGCAGTACTTC
.,TRBV5-4,TRBD2,TRBJ2-3,15,CASSSGGYSTDTQYF,TGTGCCAGCAGCTCGGGGGGGTATAGCACAGATACGCAGTATTTT
.,TRBV5-4,.,TRBJ2-7,14,CASSLGGATYEQYF,TGTGCCAGCAGCTTGGGTGGGGCCACCTACGAGCAGTACTTC
.,TRBV10-2,.,TRBJ2-7,17,CASSESYSGPSSYEQYF,TGCGCCAGCAGTGAGTCCTATAGCGGTCCAAGCTCCTACGAGCAGTACTTC
.,TRBV6-5,.,TRBJ1-6,16,CASSSLGTPKNSPLHF,TGTGCCAGCAGTTCCCTCGGGACGCCAAAAAATTCACCCCTCCACTTT
.,TRBV6-5,.,TRBJ2-3,16,CASSYSWSDSTDTQYF,TGTGCCAGCAGTTACTCTTGGTCTGATAGCACAGATACGCAGTATTTT
.,TRBV2,.,TRBJ2-7,13,CASSGQASYEQYF,TGTGCCAGCTCCGGGCAGGCCTCCTACGAGCAGTACTTC
.,TRBV5-6,.,TRBJ1-5,16,CASSLAGASFNQPQHF,TGTGCCAGCAGCCTCGCGGGGGCCTCGTTCAATCAGCCCCAGCATTTT